The next 25 T cell receptor beta chains were all read from a single sample in a study of cytomegalovirus exposure and HLA in healthy donors. With 60 Vbeta and 13 Jbeta primers, the PCR was carried out. Libraries were prepared by immunoSEQ multiplex PCR; TCRdb keeps only in-frame clonotypes and omits some of them. The sample has roughly 100,000 clones; 69% are singletons. The sequenced material came from PBMCs. The receptors shown here come from a man between 25 and 39 years old in good health and CMV-seronegative.

This rearrangement joins TRBV7-2 to TRBJ2-1; D is uncertain. CDR3 length equals 12 residues. In germline, CDR1 is SGHTA, CDR2 FQGNSA. V was cut by 1 base and J by 10 bases, with 8 bases left in between. CDR3 in DNA: TGTGCCAGCAGCTTAGTAGCCGGGGAGCAGTTCTTC. It encodes CASSLVAGEQFF.

This sequence joins TRBV6-5 and TRBJ1-2, with unresolved D. V shed 8 bases and J shed 2 bases, with 12 bases lying between them. The CDR3 has 13 residues. Germline lookup yields CDR1 MNHEY and CDR2 SVGAGI. CDR3 coding DNA: TGTGCCAGCCGGAGAGACGGAAACTATGGCTACACCTTC. The encoded protein is CASRRDGNYGYTF.

This chain links TRBV19 with TRBJ1-1; TRBD1 is a possible D gene (5 bases). The CDR3 is 14 residues long. The V gene's germline CDR1 is LNHDA and CDR2 SQIVND (reference sequence). CDR3 in DNA: TGTGTTTGCAAGGGAGGGACTGGGAACACTGAAGCTTTCTTT. Translation gives CVCKGGTGNTEAFF.

The chain links TRBV2 to TRBJ2-1; 7 bases map to TRBD2. The CDR3 sequence is 12 residues long. Germline CDR1 and CDR2: SNHLY and FYNNEI. The V segment lost 11 bases and the J segment 7 bases; nucleotides outside the gene matches: 8. The CDR3 bases are TGTGCCGGTGGGGGGGGTAGGAATGAGCAGTTCTTC. Its translation is CAGGGGRNEQFF.

This clone showed up just a few times. The J gene is TRBJ1-3, the V gene TRBV30; D not resolved. Germline V gene lookup returns CDR1 GTSNPN and CDR2 SVGIG (reference sequence). V shed 0 bases and J shed 4 bases, with 13 bases lying between them. The CDR3 has 15 amino acids. CDR3 amino acids: CAWSVRGTTGNTIYF. The CDR3 bases are TGTGCCTGGAGTGTACGAGGTACTACCGGAAACACCATATATTTT.

The rearrangement joins TRBV2 to TRBJ1-3; no clear D gene. This CDR3 comprises 16 residues. Germline lookup yields CDR1 SNHLY and CDR2 FYNNEI. Trimming removed 3 bases at V and 0 bases at J, with 12 bases between. CDR3 nucleotides: TGTGCCAGCAGTGATGGAGTCAGATACTCTGGAAACACCATATATTTT. It is translated as CASSDGVRYSGNTIYF.

The gene calls are TRBV5-4 and TRBJ2-5, with TRBD2 matching 15 bases. CDR1 and CDR2 from the germline V gene are SGHNT and YYREEE (reference sequence). This CDR3 has 18 residues. The V segment lost 0 bases and the J segment 0 bases; nucleotides outside the gene matches: 3. The CDR3 DNA reads TGTGCCAGCAGCTTGGCCGGGACTAGCGGGGGGCACCAAGAGACCCAGTACTTC. It encodes CASSLAGTSGGHQETQYF.

The chain joins TRBV7-2 to TRBJ2-5, with TRBD1 identical over 8 bases. V shed 7 bases, J shed 4 bases, and the junction held 11 bases outside the gene matches. This CDR3 spans 15 amino acids. Germline V gene data show CDR1 as SGHTA and CDR2 as FQGNSA. The CDR3 reads CASKRRRQGSETQYF. The CDR3 region has the DNA TGTGCCAGCAAGAGAAGGAGACAGGGGTCAGAGACCCAGTACTTC.

V gene TRBV11-3 combines with J gene TRBJ2-3; 11 nucleotides match TRBD2. CDR3 length: 14 residues. Unmatched junction bases numbered 3, after V lost 5 bases and J lost 5 bases. Looked up from germline, CDR1 is SGHNT and CDR2 is YENEEA. This CDR3 is CASSPGLAGDTQYF. CDR3 DNA: TGTGCCAGCAGCCCCGGACTAGCGGGAGATACGCAGTATTTT.

This clone showed up just once. CDR3 in amino acids: CATSRGRGLAGNGEQFF. In nucleotides, the CDR3 is TGTGCCACCAGCAGGGGCAGAGGACTAGCGGGAAACGGTGAGCAGTTCTTC. The chain links TRBV15 to TRBJ2-1; 12 bases match TRBD2. The germline CDR1 and CDR2 sequences are LNHNV and YYDKDF (reference sequence). This CDR3 is 17 amino acids long. V shed 3 bases and J 9 bases; nucleotides not matched to a gene: 12. Supplemented by reference TRBV15 and TRBJ2-1, the full variable domain reads DAMVIQNPRYQVTQFGKPVTLSCSQTLNHNVMYWYQQKSSQAPKLLFHYYDKDFNNEADTPDNFQSRRPNTSFCFLDIRSPGLGDTAMYLCATSRGRGLAGNGEQFFGPGTRLTVL.

This clone was seen just once. V usage is TRBV5-4 and J usage is TRBJ1-2; weak D call: TRBD1 (5 bases). The V and J ends lost 0 bases and 4 bases respectively, with 13 bases between them. The CDR3 totals 15 residues. Germline V gives CDR1 SGHNT, CDR2 YYREEE (reference sequence). The CDR3 region has the DNA TGTGCCAGCAGCTTGGGGGGGGGAAATCCCTATGGCTACACCTTC. Translating it yields CASSLGGGNPYGYTF.

The genes are TRBV6-1 and TRBJ2-1, with a possible D match to TRBD1 (5 bases). CDR3 length: 12 amino acids. Germline-derived CDR1 and CDR2 are MNHNS and SASEGT. The V end lost 6 bases, the J end lost 4 bases, and 7 bases lay between the germline ends. The CDR3 spells CASRQGYNEQFF. CDR3 in DNA: TGTGCCAGCAGGCAGGGTTACAATGAGCAGTTCTTC.

V gene TRBV5-1 combines with J gene TRBJ2-5, with D perhaps matching TRBD1 (5 bases). V was clipped by 0 bases and J by 1 base, with 13 bases between them. The CDR3 spans 16 residues. The germline V gene has CDR1 SGHRS and CDR2 YFSETQ. The CDR3 here is CASSLAVGQPQETQYF. DNA for the CDR3: TGCGCCAGCAGCTTGGCCGTCGGACAACCCCAAGAGACCCAGTACTTC.

The chain has TRBV9 and TRBJ2-1, with 8 bases aligning to TRBD2. The CDR3 spans 19 residues. The V gene end was trimmed by 0 bases and the J gene end by 0 bases; junction bases not matched to a gene: 11. CDR1 and CDR2 from the germline V gene are SGDLS and YYNGEE. In DNA form, the CDR3 reads TGTGCCAGCAGCGTAGTCCCTAGCGGGTCTCTGAGCTCCTACAATGAGCAGTTCTTC. It encodes CASSVVPSGSLSSYNEQFF.

The chain links TRBV7-6 to TRBJ2-2, with 11 bases that match TRBD2. Germline values: CDR1 SGHVS, CDR2 FNYEAQ. V lost 6 bases and J lost 5; bases outside the gene matches: 2. This CDR3 spans 14 amino acids. CDR3 in amino acids: CASRASGGTGELFF. The CDR3, as DNA: TGTGCCAGCAGGGCTAGCGGGGGGACCGGGGAGCTGTTTTTT.

This chain uses TRBV28 with TRBJ2-1; D is uncertain. The V end was cut by 2 bases, the J end by 8 bases, with 7 bases between. This CDR3 contains 12 residues. CDR1 MDHEN and CDR2 SYDVKM come from the germline V gene. The CDR3 protein is CASSLPVHEQFF. In DNA form, the CDR3 reads TGTGCCAGCAGTTTACCGGTACATGAGCAGTTCTTC.

V and J are TRBV19 and TRBJ2-7, with 11 bases fitting TRBD2. V lost 0 bases and J lost 1; bases outside the gene matches: 5. CDR1 LNHDA and CDR2 SQIVND come from the germline V gene (reference sequence). The CDR3 runs to 17 residues. CDR3 residues: CASSIELAGAGSYEQYF. Here the CDR3 DNA reads TGTGCCAGTAGTATAGAACTAGCGGGAGCTGGATCCTACGAGCAGTACTTC. Full variable domain (outside the CDR3, taken from reference TRBV19 and TRBJ2-7): DGGITQSPKYLFRKEGQNVTLSCEQNLNHDAMYWYRQDPGQGLRLIYYSQIVNDFQKGDIAEGYSVSREKKESFPLTVTSAQKNPTAFYLCASSIELAGAGSYEQYFGPGTRLTVT.

V is TRBV18 and J is TRBJ1-5, with 9 bases identical to TRBD1. Germline V gene lookup returns CDR1 KGHSH and CDR2 LQKENI. V trimming: 3 bases; J trimming: 2 bases; junction bases outside the gene matches: 2. The CDR3 consists of 15 residues. The CDR3 protein is CASSPRQGGNQPQHF. The CDR3 nucleotides read TGTGCCAGCTCACCTCGACAGGGGGGCAATCAGCCCCAGCATTTT. Together with reference TRBV18 and TRBJ1-5, the CDR3 gives the full variable domain: NAGVMQNPRHLVRRRGQEARLRCSPMKGHSHVYWYRQLPEEGLKFMVYLQKENIIDESGMPKERFSAEFPKEGPSILRIQQVVRGDSAAYFCASSPRQGGNQPQHFGDGTRLSIL.

This clone was seen a few times. This sequence joins TRBV5-4 and TRBJ2-3; 7 nucleotides align to TRBD2. The CDR3 sequence is 17 residues long. The germline V gene encodes CDR1 SGHNT and CDR2 YYREEE (reference sequence). Trimming at V came to 4 bases and at J to 0 bases, leaving 11 bases not matched to a gene. The CDR3 nucleotides read TGTGCCAGCAGCCGCCAAGCTATTAGCGGGAGCACAGATACGCAGTATTTT. Translation gives CASSRQAISGSTDTQYF.

The chain combines TRBV4-3 with TRBJ1-2; D is perhaps TRBD1 (5 bases). Trimming cost V 0 bases and J 2 bases, with 10 bases left between them. This CDR3 is built from 15 residues. Germline CDR1 reads LGHNA; CDR2 reads YSLEER. For the CDR3, the DNA is TGCGCCAGCAGCCAAGATCGGGGGGGGAACTATGGCTACACCTTC. It specifies CASSQDRGGNYGYTF.

V is TRBV5-6 and J is TRBJ2-7; D is perhaps TRBD1 (6 bases). This CDR3 region has 14 residues. Per the germline V gene, CDR1 is SGHDT and CDR2 is YYEEEE. Trimming removed 5 bases from V and 3 bases from J, with 15 bases in between. The CDR3 nucleotides are TGTGCCAGCAGTCCGCTGGGGGCCAACTACGAGCAGTACTTC. Protein sequence: CASSPLGANYEQYF.

The genes are TRBV5-1 and TRBJ2-2; perhaps TRBD1 as D (5 bases). Looked up from germline, CDR1 is SGHRS and CDR2 is YFSETQ. The length of the CDR3 is 15 residues. The V end lost 2 bases, the J end lost 4 bases, and 12 bases lay between the germline ends. The CDR3 coding sequence is TGCGCCAGCAGCTTAGGACAAGTTAGCACCGGGGAGCTGTTTTTT. The encoded protein is CASSLGQVSTGELFF.

The V call is TRBV4-1, the J call TRBJ1-5; D might be TRBD1 (6 bases). Germline V gene lookup returns CDR1 MGHRA and CDR2 YSYEKL. V lost 0 bases and J lost 6, with 9 bases in between. The CDR3 extends over 14 amino acids. CDR3 sequence (DNA): TGCGCCAGCAGCCAAGATAGGGGGACTCAGCCCCAGCATTTT. Encoded protein: CASSQDRGTQPQHF.

The chain couples TRBV5-1 to TRBJ1-4, with D possibly TRBD1 on 6 matching bases. V lost 4 bases and J 6 bases, leaving 16 bases between the germline ends. The CDR3 runs to 15 residues. The germline CDR1 and CDR2 sequences are SGHRS and YFSETQ. CDR3 sequence: CASSPMGAVDEKLFF. Written as DNA, the CDR3 is TGCGCCAGCAGCCCCATGGGGGCTGTGGATGAAAAACTGTTTTTT.

Worth noting for this clone: Mismatch with germline at one junction end may stem from a read error. This sequence joins TRBV7-9 and TRBJ1-1; the match to TRBD1 covers 7 bases. The CDR3 contains 17 residues. Germline V CDR1 and CDR2: SEHNR, FQNEAQ (reference sequence). CDR3 amino acids: CSSSFWGKGTVNTEAFF. The DNA for the CDR3 is TGTTCCAGCAGCTTTTGGGGTAAAGGGACAGTGAACACTGAAGCTTTCTTT. Combining the CDR3 with reference TRBV7-9 and TRBJ1-1 gives the whole variable domain DTGVSQNPRHKITKRGQNVTFRCDPISEHNRLYWYRQTLGQGPEFLTYFQNEAQLEKSRLLSDRFSAERPKGSFSTLEIQRTEQGDSAMYLCSSSFWGKGTVNTEAFFGQGTRLTVV.